Following are 10 T cell receptor beta chains from one sample sequenced in a study of blood T cell repertoires in COVID-19. The assay was immunoSEQ multiplex PCR, and TCRdb's table has in-frame clones only and misses some. Among approximately 250,000 clones, around nine tenths were seen once, and the ten largest hold over 5%. The sequenced material came from peripheral blood. The receptors were gathered from a woman aged 60-75 years with COVID-19, enrolled during active disease.

CDR3 in amino acids: CASSTSRRGNTEAFF. The CDR3 DNA sequence: TGTGCCAGCAGCACTTCCCGACGGGGGAACACTGAAGCTTTCTTT. The rearrangement joins TRBV6-5 to TRBJ1-1; no firm D call. The V end lost 6 bases, the J end lost 1 base, and 15 bases lay between the germline ends. Germline assignment: CDR1 MNHEY and CDR2 SVGAGI. The CDR3 runs 15 residues.

The V gene is TRBV28, the J gene TRBJ1-6; 7 bases fit TRBD1. CDR1 MDHEN and CDR2 SYDVKM come from the germline V gene. V dropped 6 bases and J dropped 9; count of bases not matched to a gene: 11. This CDR3 has 15 residues. CDR3 DNA: TGTGCCAGCAGCCTGGGTCAGGGGGACGTTTCACCCCTCCACTTT. Protein sequence: CASSLGQGDVSPLHF. Full variable domain (outside the CDR3, taken from reference TRBV28 and TRBJ1-6): DVKVTQSSRYLVKRTGEKVFLECVQDMDHENMFWYRQDPGLGLRLIYFSYDVKMKEKGDIPEGYSVSREKKERFSLILESASTNQTSMYLCASSLGQGDVSPLHFGNGTRLTVT.

The V call is TRBV5-1, the J call TRBJ2-6, with a weak D call TRBD2 (5 bases). This CDR3 has 15 amino acids. Trimming cost V 6 bases and J 2 bases, with 12 bases left between them. The germline gives CDR1 SGHRS, CDR2 YFSETQ. DNA of the CDR3: TGCGCCAGCACCACCGCGAGGGCTGGGGCCAACGTCCTGACTTTC. Its protein is CASTTARAGANVLTF.

The J gene is TRBJ1-3, the V gene TRBV3-1 (or the pseudogene TRBV3-2); 7 positions match TRBD1. CDR3 size: 14 residues. V lost 6 bases, J lost 11 bases, and 13 bases stayed unmatched. Germline V CDR1 and CDR2: LGHDT, YNNKEL (reference sequence). CDR3 in DNA: TGTGCCAGCAGAGATAGAGCGGACAGGATCGCCATATATTTT. Residues: CASRDRADRIAIYF.

The rearrangement links TRBV18 to TRBJ1-5; D is unresolved. Germline V gene lookup returns CDR1 KGHSH and CDR2 LQKENI. V was pared by 1 base and J by 0 bases, with 7 bases between. The CDR3 runs 15 residues. CDR3 sequence: CASSPLPDSNQPQHF. The CDR3, as DNA: TGTGCCAGCTCACCACTTCCAGATAGCAATCAGCCCCAGCATTTT.

The rearrangement links TRBV6-2 or TRBV6-3 to TRBJ1-1; 10 positions match TRBD1. Germline V lookup: CDR1 MNHEY, CDR2 SVGEGT. The ends lost 6 bases at V and 1 base at J; junction bases unmatched: 5. The CDR3 is made up of 15 amino acids. In nucleotides, the CDR3 is TGTGCCAGCAGCCTCCGGGACAGGGGGAACACTGAAGCTTTCTTT. Its protein is CASSLRDRGNTEAFF.

This chain connects TRBV5-1 to TRBJ1-2; D uncertain. V lost 4 bases to trimming and J lost 4 bases, with 17 bases between them. The germline gives CDR1 SGHRS, CDR2 YFSETQ. The CDR3 length is 15 residues. In DNA, the CDR3 is TGCGCCAGCAGCCCCGCACTGGGCTCTTCCTATGGCTACACCTTC. Translated, it gives CASSPALGSSYGYTF.

The rearrangement links TRBV4-3 to TRBJ2-7, with 9 bases lining up with TRBD2. Looked up from germline, CDR1 is LGHNA and CDR2 is YSLEER. V was clipped by 0 bases and J by 6 bases; unmatched bases: 3. This CDR3 region has 14 residues. CDR3 residues: CASSQEGLAGEQYF. The CDR3 nucleotides are TGCGCCAGCAGCCAAGAGGGACTAGCAGGCGAGCAGTACTTC.

The CDR3 DNA reads as TGTGCCAGCAGAGCAACAGGCGGCACTGAAGCTTTCTTT. It specifies CASRATGGTEAFF. V usage is TRBV27 and J usage is TRBJ1-1; D may be TRBD1 (5 bases). CDR3 length equals 13 residues. In germline, CDR1 is MNHEY, CDR2 SMNVEV (reference sequence). Trimming cost V 6 bases and J 4 bases, with 12 bases left between them.

The chain is built from TRBV5-4 and TRBJ1-5; D is unclear. This CDR3 comprises 12 residues. V was shortened by 3 bases and J by 7 bases, with 8 bases between the two germline ends. Germline V gene data show CDR1 as SGHNT and CDR2 as YYREEE (reference sequence). The CDR3 reads CASSSGGQPQHF. CDR3 sequence (DNA): TGTGCCAGCAGCTCGGGAGGCCAGCCCCAGCATTTT.